One sample yielded the 8 T cell receptor beta chains listed below, sequenced in a study of identical twins. TCRdb processed the 5' RACE reads anew with MiXCR; each CDR3 protein has one entry. The table records more than 650,000 distinct CDR3 sequences, 6% to 6.5% of them present only once. Sequencing used naive T cells sorted from blood. The receptor set was obtained from a man younger than 35 in good health.

At least ten counts were recorded for this clonotype. This chain joins TRBV29-1 and TRBJ2-3; 7 bases align to TRBD1. The CDR3 is 14 amino acids. V lost 3 bases and J lost 3; bases outside the gene matches: 6. Germline CDR1 reads SQVTM; CDR2 reads ANQGSEA. The CDR3 loop is CSVETRQGTDTQYF. The CDR3 coding sequence is TGCAGCGTTGAGACCCGACAGGGAACAGATACGCAGTATTTT.

This clonotype was counted many times. This chain links TRBV27 with TRBJ2-5; TRBD2 agrees at 8 bases. Losses at the gene ends were 3 bases for V and 2 bases for J; bases not matched to a gene: 5. The CDR3 length is 15 residues. Germline V gene data show CDR1 as MNHEY and CDR2 as SMNVEV (reference sequence). Here the CDR3 DNA reads TGTGCCAGCAGTTTTTATCGGGGGGGACAAGAGACCCAGTACTTC. Its protein is CASSFYRGGQETQYF.

In this sample, this clonotype turned up many times. The chain couples TRBV6-2 or TRBV6-3 to TRBJ2-5; D is unresolved. The germline gives CDR1 MNHEY, CDR2 SVGEGT. Trimming removed 6 bases from V and 0 bases from J, with 20 bases in between. The CDR3 is made up of 17 amino acids. CDR3 DNA: TGTGCCAGCAGGGCAAGTACACACTACTACAACCAAGAGACCCAGTACTTC. This gives the protein CASRASTHYYNQETQYF.

The genes are TRBV6-2 or TRBV6-3 and TRBJ2-2; no definite D call. Germline CDR1 MNHEY, CDR2 SVGEGT. The V end lost 7 bases, the J end lost 5 bases, and 8 bases lay between the germline ends. The CDR3 is 12 residues long. The DNA of the CDR3 is TGTGCCAGCACCTCAGTGACCGGGGAGCTGTTTTTT. The encoded protein is CASTSVTGELFF.

V and J are TRBV11-2 and TRBJ2-7; no firm D call. Germline loops: CDR1 SGHAT, CDR2 FQNNGV. The CDR3 consists of 12 residues. V was trimmed by 5 bases and J by 4 bases, leaving 9 bases between them. CDR3 loop: CASSLNLYEQYV. The CDR3, as DNA: TGTGCCAGCAGCCTGAACCTTTACGAGCAGTACGTC.

In its sample, this clonotype was seen many times. The chain joins TRBV5-1 to TRBJ2-1; a weak D match, TRBD1 (6 bases). Germline-derived CDR1 and CDR2 are SGHRS and YFSETQ. Trimming left V 0 bases short and J 9 bases short, with 22 bases between. This CDR3 is built from 17 residues. The CDR3 nucleotides read TGCGCCAGCAGCTTGGATACAGGGTATCGAATGAGGGGTGAGCAGTTCTTC. Translated, it gives CASSLDTGYRMRGEQFF.

This clonotype came up many times. The chain joins TRBV7-9 to TRBJ1-1; 7 positions match TRBD1. CDR3 length equals 17 residues. V dropped 5 bases and J dropped 5; count of bases not matched to a gene: 17. Germline V gene lookup returns CDR1 SEHNR and CDR2 FQNEAQ (reference sequence). DNA of the CDR3: TGTGCCAGCAGCCCTCCTAGGGACAGCTCAATGAGGACTGAAGCTTTCTTT. This translates into CASSPPRDSSMRTEAFF.

This clonotype was found a few times. This chain connects TRBV24-1 to TRBJ2-1, with 9 bases lining up with TRBD2. This CDR3 has 13 amino acids. J gave up 8 bases and V 7 bases, and 5 bases lay outside the gene matches. Germline values: CDR1 KGHDR, CDR2 SFDVKD. As DNA, the CDR3 is TGTGCCACCAGGCGGGAGGGCCGCGATGAGCAGTTCTTC. Its protein is CATRREGRDEQFF.